This T cell receptor (beta chain) was found in a study of cytomegalovirus exposure and HLA in healthy donors. General study findings and limits: Previous analysis showed most TCR beta V segments were productive about 90% or about 30% of the time. TCR beta V- and J-gene trimming, according to a later analysis, was linked to a missense DCLRE1C variant.

Remarks on this clone: The antigen is unknown.

The V end lost 0 bases, the J end lost 12 bases, and 14 bases lay between the germline ends. Germline V gene data show CDR1 as LGHNA and CDR2 as YNFKEQ. The CDR3 has 13 amino acids. Amplification used 60 Vbeta primers and 13 Jbeta primers. Measured with immunoSEQ multiplex PCR; TCRdb has only the in-frame clones, and not every one. The table lists 130,000 to 150,000 clones, roughly 80% of them singletons. V and J are TRBV4-2 and TRBJ1-1, with a weak D call TRBD1 (5 bases). This sequence was found in a woman in her 40s in good health and CMV-seropositive. Sequencing was carried out using PBMCs. CDR3 residues: CASSQDPGLATFF. The DNA of the CDR3 is TGTGCCAGCAGCCAAGATCCAGGGTTGGCAACTTTCTTT.